Listed here are 7 T cell receptor beta chains from one sample, sequenced in a study of T-cell reconstitution after alpha-beta-depleted transplantation in children (dated by TCRdb to 2016 to 2017). The library was produced with PCR. Instrument on record: Illumina HiSeq 2500. TCR libraries were prepared with molecular barcoding, using unique molecular identifiers to normalize TCRbeta repertoire quantification. The public reads were reprocessed in TCRdb via fastp at Q25 and MiXCR, keeping in-frame beta chains. Every CDR3 protein is listed once, alongside the most common genes and DNA of its rows. This sample has 500,000 to 650,000 distinct CDR3 sequences in its table, and approximately 12% of those were observed once. The ten biggest clones cover about 2% of the sample. The sample's treatment or condition label is to be understood as: allogeneic hematopoietic cell transplantation with graft depleted of TCRalphabeta T cells and CD19 B cells.

The input for sequencing was PBMCs, mostly from graft donor cells, taken 360 days after TCRalphabeta/CD19-depleted stem cell transplant. The origin of the receptors is a male patient younger than 18 who had a stem cell transplant for acute myeloid leukemia, so the T cells may come from the graft donor.

The chain carries TRBV2 and TRBJ2-7; a possible D gene is TRBD1 (6 bases). The CDR3 runs 11 residues. The V gene's germline CDR1 is SNHLY and CDR2 FYNNEI. The V and J ends lost 7 bases and 7 bases respectively, with 11 bases between them. Here the CDR3 DNA reads TGTGCCAGCAATAAAGGGACAGAGCAGTACTTC. Translation gives CASNKGTEQYF.

This clonotype was seen a few times. The chain carries TRBV7-9 and TRBJ2-1; a possible D gene is TRBD2 (5 bases). CDR1 is SEHNR and CDR2 is FQNEAQ in the germline V gene (reference sequence). The CDR3 loop spans 12 amino acids. Trimming removed 2 bases at V and 12 bases at J, with 11 bases between. CDR3 DNA: TGTGCCAGCAGCTTATTTGCTAGCTCGCAGTTCTTC. The encoded protein is CASSLFASSQFF.

V gene TRBV5-1 combines with J gene TRBJ2-5, with D possibly matching TRBD1 (5 bases). Germline V gene lookup returns CDR1 SGHRS and CDR2 YFSETQ. Trimming removed 4 bases from V and 4 bases from J, with 14 bases in between. The CDR3 has 14 amino acids. The CDR3 DNA follows: TGCGCCAGCAGCACCGACAGTCGGAGAGAGACCCAGTACTTC. It specifies CASSTDSRRETQYF. The variable domain in full, completed from reference TRBV5-1 and TRBJ2-5, reads KAGVTQTPRYLIKTRGQQVTLSCSPISGHRSVSWYQQTPGQGLQFLFEYFSETQRNKGNFPGRFSGRQFSNSRSEMNVSTLELGDSALYLCASSTDSRRETQYFGPGTRLLVL.

V usage is TRBV29-1 and J usage is TRBJ2-7; D may be TRBD1 or TRBD2 (5 bases each). The germline V and J ends were trimmed by 0 bases and 2 bases, with 26 bases remaining between them. This CDR3 is built from 19 residues. CDR1 is SQVTM and CDR2 is ANQGSEA in the germline V gene. This CDR3 reads CSVEEGASSYGGTTYEQYF. The CDR3 DNA reads TGCAGCGTTGAAGAAGGGGCCTCTTCCTATGGGGGTACAACCTACGAGCAGTACTTC.

This clonotype was detected ten times or more. The chain joins TRBV7-2 to TRBJ2-7; 7 bases align to TRBD2. This CDR3 is 13 amino acids long. V lost 7 bases and J lost 3; bases outside the gene matches: 6. The V gene's germline CDR1 is SGHTA and CDR2 FQGNSA. CDR3 amino acids: CASMGEGFYEQYF. The CDR3 DNA sequence: TGTGCCAGCATGGGGGAGGGCTTCTACGAGCAGTACTTC.

Many counts were recorded for this clonotype. The chain carries TRBV24-1 and TRBJ2-2; no reliable D call. Germline V gene sequence: CDR1 KGHDR, CDR2 SFDVKD. This CDR3 contains 13 residues. Trimming pared 6 bases from V and 0 bases from J, leaving 4 bases between. The CDR3: CATSSPNTGELFF. The CDR3 nucleotides are TGTGCCACCAGTAGCCCGAACACCGGGGAGCTGTTTTTT.

The chain employs TRBV18 and TRBJ2-3, with D maybe TRBD2 (6 bases). This CDR3 spans 15 amino acids. V dropped 0 bases and J dropped 3 bases, with 10 bases sitting between them. The germline V gene encodes CDR1 KGHSH and CDR2 LQKENI. CDR3 sequence reads: CASSPPTGVTDTQYF. In DNA form, the CDR3 reads TGTGCCAGCTCACCACCGACGGGAGTGACAGATACGCAGTATTTT. The complete variable domain, with remaining parts taken from reference TRBV18 and TRBJ2-3, reads NAGVMQNPRHLVRRRGQEARLRCSPMKGHSHVYWYRQLPEEGLKFMVYLQKENIIDESGMPKERFSAEFPKEGPSILRIQQVVRGDSAAYFCASSPPTGVTDTQYFGPGTRLTVL.